This TCR beta chain is from a study of T cell responses to AZD1222 COVID-19 vaccine. The CDR3 consists of 15 residues. Trimming removed 6 bases from V and 2 bases from J; junction bases left unmatched: 6. Germline loops: CDR1 SNHLY, CDR2 FYNNEI. This table comes from immunoSEQ multiplex PCR, and its TCRdb copy is limited to in-frame clones, with some not included. Altogether some 50,000 clones are present, roughly three quarters being singletons, with the ten largest covering approximately 22%. Sequences were derived from peripheral blood, sampled on day 0 of MenACWY control vaccination. This chain uses TRBV2 with TRBJ2-1, with TRBD1 matching over 8 bases. This TCR was sampled from an adult in good health. DNA for the CDR3: TGTGCCAGCAGCGCAGGGGGCCGCACCTACAATGAGCAGTTCTTC. The encoded protein is CASSAGGRTYNEQFF. Filled out from reference TRBV2 and TRBJ2-1, the complete variable domain reads EPEVTQTPSHQVTQMGQEVILRCVPISNHLYFYWYRQILGQKVEFLVSFYNNEISEKSEIFDDQFSVERPDGSNFTLKIRSTKLEDSAMYFCASSAGGRTYNEQFFGPGTRLTVL.